The 30 T cell receptor beta chains given below trace back to one sample, sequenced in a study of human T cells and chemical hapten exposure. The time point is: healthy volunteer bleed at 6 weeks. Total RNA was isolated from unfractionated whole blood. TCRdb independently ran MiXCR on the RACE reads; one entry per CDR3 protein. The table includes about 82,000 distinct CDR3 sequences, 8.6% detected once. Sample: whole blood. These receptors were collected from a male donor in good health. Some clones in this sample may be carry-over from other donors' samples.

The chain joins TRBV6-2 or TRBV6-3 to TRBJ2-7; D possibly corresponds to TRBD1 (6 bases). CDR3 length: 14 amino acids. Trimming stripped 3 bases from V and 0 bases from J, with 9 bases between. The germline V gene encodes CDR1 MNHEY and CDR2 SVGEGT. The CDR3 sequence is CASSYKDSSYEQYF. The CDR3 DNA reads TGTGCCAGCAGTTATAAGGACAGCTCCTACGAGCAGTACTTC.

CDR3 nucleotide sequence: TGTGCCAGCAGCAAAGCGTTTTATGGGGACAGAGCCTCAAAAAACATTCAGTACTTC. This sequence encodes CASSKAFYGDRASKNIQYF. J is TRBJ2-4 and V is TRBV21-1; the table's D call of TRBD1 was not tested on the DNA. TRBV21-1 is described as a pseudogene. This CDR3 has 19 amino acids.

This clonotype was picked up a small number of times. At one boundary the junction diverges from the germline segment, which might be a read error. The V gene is TRBV10-3, the J gene TRBJ2-5, with 9 nucleotides matching TRBD2. The CDR3 is 13 residues long. CDR1 ENHRY and CDR2 SYGVKD come from the germline V gene. CDR3 bases: TGTGCCATCAGCGGGACTAGCCAAGAGTCCCAGTACTTC. Translation: CAISGTSQESQYF.

This clonotype was seen a few times. The rearrangement joins TRBV5-4 to TRBJ2-2; D may match TRBD1 or TRBD2 (5 bases each). The CDR3 is 19 amino acids. CDR1 and CDR2 (germline): SGHNT, YYREEE (reference sequence). Trimming shortened V by 1 base and J by 0 bases, and 19 bases separated the two germline ends. CDR3 sequence reads: CASSLFNGKRGANTGELFF. In DNA form, the CDR3 reads TGTGCCAGCAGCTTGTTCAACGGTAAAAGGGGAGCGAACACCGGGGAGCTGTTTTTT.

The rearrangement joins TRBV2 to TRBJ2-3; unclear D gene. The CDR3 has 16 residues. Trimming removed 0 bases at V and 3 bases at J, with 13 bases between. In germline, CDR1 is SNHLY, CDR2 FYNNEI. The CDR3 sequence is CASSEAFDTETDTQYF. In nucleotides, the CDR3 is TGTGCCAGCAGTGAAGCGTTCGACACGGAAACAGATACGCAGTATTTT.

CDR3: CASSKPGQGADGYTF. CDR3 bases: TGTGCCAGCAGTAAACCGGGACAGGGGGCAGATGGCTACACCTTC. The chain joins TRBV2 to TRBJ1-2, with 12 bases lining up with TRBD1. Germline lookup yields CDR1 SNHLY and CDR2 FYNNEI. The CDR3 has 15 residues. The J segment lost 6 bases and the V segment lost 5 bases, leaving 7 bases of the junction unmatched.

For the CDR3, the DNA is TGTGCCAGCAGGCCTACTAGCGTCTTAGGGCCTTCATCGCAGTATTTT. Protein product: CASRPTSVLGPSSQYF. The rearrangement joins TRBV2 to TRBJ2-3, with 7 bases that match TRBD2. The germline V gene encodes CDR1 SNHLY and CDR2 FYNNEI. This CDR3 comprises 16 residues. Trimming took 6 bases from V and 10 from J; bases not matched to a gene: 19.

V is TRBV3-1 and J is TRBJ2-2; D remains unclear. Looked up from germline, CDR1 is LGHDT and CDR2 is YNNKEL (reference sequence). This CDR3 is built from 14 residues. V was pared by 4 bases and J by 4 bases, with 10 bases between. In nucleotides, the CDR3 is TGTGCCAGCAGCCCCGAGCTCGCCACCGGGGAGCTGTTTTTT. Its protein is CASSPELATGELFF.

A few counts support this clonotype. The chain links TRBV6-5 to TRBJ2-7; 7 bases line up with TRBD1. Trimming at V came to 6 bases and at J to 0 bases, leaving 14 bases not matched to a gene. The CDR3 totals 17 residues. CDR1 MNHEY and CDR2 SVGAGI come from the germline V gene. Here the CDR3 DNA reads TGTGCCAGCAGCCCTGGTGGGGTAGGGGGCCTCTCCTACGAGCAGTACTTC. It codes for CASSPGGVGGLSYEQYF.

The chain is built from TRBV9 and TRBJ2-4; D gene unclear. CDR1 and CDR2 (germline): SGDLS, YYNGEE. With 4 bases removed from V and 0 bases from J, the gap between germline ends came to 11 bases. The CDR3 sequence is 15 residues long. Written as DNA, the CDR3 is TGTGCCAGCAGCACCGACATCGGAGCCAAAAACATTCAGTACTTC. Its translation: CASSTDIGAKNIQYF.

This clonotype was picked up many times. The V call is TRBV20-1, the J call TRBJ1-2; D not certain. Trimming cost V 0 bases and J 0 bases, with 20 bases left between them. The CDR3 has 18 amino acids. CDR1 is DFQATT and CDR2 is SNEGSKA in the germline V gene (reference sequence). For the CDR3, the DNA is TGCAGTGCTAGAGATTGGGAGGCCCAGGTCAATTCTAACTATGGCTACACCTTC. Protein sequence: CSARDWEAQVNSNYGYTF.

This clonotype was observed a handful of times. The DNA of the CDR3 is TGTGCCAGCAGCCAAGGGGCAAAACCCTGGGGGTCCCTCCACTTT. This gives the protein CASSQGAKPWGSLHF. V gene TRBV12-3 or TRBV12-4 combines with J gene TRBJ1-6, with TRBD1 as a possible D gene (5 bases). CDR3 length: 15 residues. The V gene lost 6 bases and the J gene lost 14 bases, with 23 bases spanning the gap.

This clonotype was observed a handful of times. The chain combines TRBV3-1 with TRBJ1-1; D may be TRBD1 (6 bases). V gave up 0 bases and J gave up 6 bases, with 14 bases separating them. Germline loops: CDR1 LGHDT, CDR2 YNNKEL (reference sequence). The CDR3 consists of 15 residues. The CDR3 DNA reads TGTGCCAGCAGCCAAGATGTATACAGACAGGCTGAAGCTTTCTTT. Protein sequence: CASSQDVYRQAEAFF. The whole variable domain, remainder taken from reference TRBV3-1 and TRBJ1-1, is DTAVSQTPKYLVTQMGNDKSIKCEQNLGHDTMYWYKQDSKKFLKIMFSYNNKELIINETVPNRFSPKSPDKAHLNLHINSLELGDSAVYFCASSQDVYRQAEAFFGQGTRLTVV.

A few counts support this clonotype. V and J are TRBV12-3 or TRBV12-4 and TRBJ1-6; 9 bases agree with TRBD1. The CDR3 is made up of 17 amino acids. The ends lost 6 bases at V and 7 bases at J; junction bases unmatched: 13. CDR3 loop: CASSYSTGGGKNSPLHF. The CDR3 coding sequence is TGTGCCAGCAGCTATTCGACAGGGGGAGGAAAAAATTCACCCCTCCACTTT.

This clonotype was counted only a few times. The chain links TRBV15 to TRBJ1-2; D gene uncertain. This CDR3 has 13 residues. Germline CDR1 LNHNV, CDR2 YYDKDF (reference sequence). V was cut by 0 bases and J by 7 bases, with 9 bases left in between. CDR3 bases: TGTGCCACCAGCAGAGATGGATGGTCTGGCTACACCTTC. This encodes CATSRDGWSGYTF.

J is TRBJ2-3 and V is TRBV29-1, with TRBD2 matching 8 bases. This CDR3 region has 14 residues. The germline V gene has CDR1 SQVTM and CDR2 ANQGSEA. With 8 bases clipped from V and 3 bases from J, the junction kept 10 bases outside the gene matches. The CDR3 sequence is CSPRLSSGTDTQYF. CDR3 coding DNA: TGCAGCCCCAGGCTGTCTAGCGGGACAGATACGCAGTATTTT.

Worth noting for this clonotype: Relative to the germline gene, one junction end is altered; a read error may explain this. J is TRBJ1-1 and V is TRBV6-5; D might be TRBD1 (5 bases). The CDR3 is made up of 13 amino acids. Germline loops: CDR1 MNHEY, CDR2 SVGAGI. The CDR3 nucleotides are TGTGCCAGCAGTTACCCGAGTCGGGGACCGTTGATCTTT. It translates to CASSYPSRGPLIF.

This clonotype was counted at least ten times. V gene TRBV27 combines with J gene TRBJ1-5; D is possibly TRBD1 (5 bases). Trimming took off 0 bases at V and 6 bases at J, with 9 bases between the two ends. Looked up from germline, CDR1 is MNHEY and CDR2 is SMNVEV (reference sequence). The CDR3 consists of 14 residues. This chain's CDR3 is CASSLSGTGQPQHF. The DNA of the CDR3 is TGTGCCAGCAGTTTATCAGGGACCGGTCAGCCCCAGCATTTT.

The V and J genes are TRBV6-2 or TRBV6-3 and TRBJ2-1, with D possibly TRBD2 on 6 matching bases. This CDR3 has 18 amino acids. V shed 0 bases and J shed 9 bases, with 24 bases lying between them. Germline assignment: CDR1 MNHEY and CDR2 SVGEGT. The CDR3 sequence: CASSYSLRLVKRLGEQFF. The CDR3 DNA reads as TGTGCCAGCAGTTACTCTCTCCGACTAGTCAAAAGGTTGGGTGAGCAGTTCTTC.

This chain joins TRBV12-3 or TRBV12-4 and TRBJ1-2, with D possibly matching TRBD1 (5 bases). Trimming shortened V by 5 bases and J by 4 bases, and 23 bases separated the two germline ends. The CDR3 covers 17 residues. CDR3 nucleotide sequence: TGTGCCAGCAGTCCCCCGCAAGGGGCAGGGTATAGCTATGGCTACACCTTC. Its translation is CASSPPQGAGYSYGYTF.

The V and J genes are TRBV6-1 and TRBJ1-5, with D perhaps TRBD1 (5 bases). Germline V CDR1 and CDR2: MNHNS, SASEGT. Trimming shortened V by 6 bases and J by 0 bases, and 27 bases separated the two germline ends. This CDR3 has 20 amino acids. For the CDR3, the DNA is TGTGCCAGCAGGGCAACTAGGCTCCGCGGGGCCCTTTATAGCAATCAGCCCCAGCATTTT. Translated: CASRATRLRGALYSNQPQHF.

This clonotype turned up a few times. The CDR3 region has the DNA TGTGCCAGCAGTGAATGGAGGAGGGGGCTCGGTGGCTACACCTTC. This sequence encodes CASSEWRRGLGGYTF. The chain joins TRBV25-1 to TRBJ1-2; 7 bases fit TRBD1. Germline V CDR1 and CDR2: MGHDK, SYGVNS. The CDR3 runs 15 residues. V was clipped by 1 base and J by 7 bases; unmatched bases: 9.

The chain combines TRBV2 with TRBJ2-3; unclear D gene. CDR3 length: 17 residues. Germline loops: CDR1 SNHLY, CDR2 FYNNEI. V gave up 6 bases and J gave up 0 bases, with 19 bases separating them. The CDR3 protein is CASSQLYADHSTDTQYF. CDR3 nucleotide sequence: TGTGCCAGCAGCCAGCTTTATGCAGACCATAGCACAGATACGCAGTATTTT.

This clonotype was seen a handful of times. The gene calls are TRBV7-2 and TRBJ2-7, with TRBD2 identical over 7 bases. Unmatched junction bases numbered 14, after V lost 4 bases and J lost 5 bases. Germline loops: CDR1 SGHTA, CDR2 FQGNSA. CDR3 length: 16 residues. CDR3 protein: CASSSPGAGSAHEQYF. The CDR3 coding sequence is TGTGCCAGCAGCTCCCCTGGAGCGGGGAGCGCCCACGAGCAGTACTTC.

This clonotype was seen a handful of times. The V call is TRBV7-2, the J call TRBJ2-7, with no clear D. V lost 2 bases and J lost 2, with 4 bases in between. Per the germline V gene, CDR1 is SGHTA and CDR2 is FQGNSA. The CDR3 length is 12 residues. Here the CDR3 reads CASSLNTYEQYF. DNA of the CDR3: TGTGCCAGCAGCTTAAACACCTACGAGCAGTACTTC.

The chain uses TRBV11-2 and TRBJ2-5, with D tentatively TRBD1 or TRBD2 (5 bases each). The ends were cut back, 1 base at V and 4 bases at J, with 10 bases in the middle. Germline V gene lookup returns CDR1 SGHAT and CDR2 FQNNGV. This CDR3 comprises 14 residues. The CDR3: CASSLGWGSETQYF. The DNA for the CDR3 is TGTGCCAGCAGCTTAGGATGGGGGTCAGAGACCCAGTACTTC.

The J gene is TRBJ1-2, the V gene TRBV29-1, with D perhaps TRBD1 (5 bases). From germline, CDR1 is SQVTM and CDR2 ANQGSEA. The CDR3 contains 14 residues. Trimming pared 6 bases from V and 4 bases from J, leaving 18 bases between. In DNA, the CDR3 is TGCAGCGTAGACCGGGACGGAGGATTCTATGGCTACACCTTC. It specifies CSVDRDGGFYGYTF. Combining the CDR3 with reference TRBV29-1 and TRBJ1-2 gives the whole variable domain SAVISQKPSRDICQRGTSLTIQCQVDSQVTMMFWYRQQPGQSLTLIATANQGSEATYESGFVIDKFPISRPNLTFSTLTVSNMSPEDSSIYLCSVDRDGGFYGYTFGSGTRLTVV.

Details on this clonotype: This could be a read error, since a much larger clone is one nucleotide away. The CDR3 spells CAIGVRQASTDTQYF. CDR3 sequence (DNA): TGTGCCATCGGTGTCCGACAGGCTAGCACAGATACGCAGTATTTT. The chain carries TRBV10-3 and TRBJ2-3; D is possibly TRBD1 (6 bases). The ends were cut back, 8 bases at V and 0 bases at J, with 15 bases in the middle. The CDR3 length is 15 residues. The germline gives CDR1 ENHRY, CDR2 SYGVKD.

The chain employs TRBV2 and TRBJ1-1; D perhaps matches TRBD1 (5 bases). In germline, CDR1 is SNHLY, CDR2 FYNNEI. Trimming removed 5 bases at V and 1 base at J, with 17 bases between. There are 16 residues in the CDR3. The CDR3, as DNA: TGTGCCAGCAGTACCTTCGCGGACAAGCCGAACACTGAAGCTTTCTTT. Amino acid sequence: CASSTFADKPNTEAFF.

V is TRBV2 and J is TRBJ1-1; perhaps TRBD1 as D (6 bases). Per the germline V gene, CDR1 is SNHLY and CDR2 is FYNNEI. Trimming shortened V by 7 bases and J by 4 bases, and 16 bases separated the two germline ends. The CDR3 runs 14 residues. This chain's CDR3 is CASKGRGGFTEAFF. DNA for the CDR3: TGTGCCAGCAAGGGTCGAGGGGGGTTCACTGAAGCTTTCTTT.